These 15 T cell receptor beta chains share one sample of origin, sequenced in a study of naive and memory T cell subsets. The beta constant-region primer was an equimolar mix of two oligonucleotides covering TRBC1 and TRBC2. TCRdb reprocessed the UMI-ligation and nested PCR reads via MiXCR and lists one record per CDR3 protein. The sample records about 80,000 distinct CDR3 sequences, roughly 14% being singletons. The sequencing input was central memory CD4+ T cells from blood. These TCRs come from a human donor in good health.

The chain uses TRBV6-5 and TRBJ1-2; the D gene is possibly TRBD1 (5 bases). The V gene's germline CDR1 is MNHEY and CDR2 SVGAGI. V was trimmed by 2 bases and J by 0 bases, leaving 16 bases between them. The length of the CDR3 is 17 residues. The CDR3 DNA sequence: TGTGCCAGCAGTTACGGGGGGGTAGGGGCCGCTAACTATGGCTACACCTTC. It codes for CASSYGGVGAANYGYTF.

This clonotype turned up a few times. The chain carries TRBV12-3 or TRBV12-4 and TRBJ1-1; D is perhaps TRBD1 (6 bases). The length of the CDR3 is 13 residues. V was clipped by 6 bases and J by 1 base, with 9 bases between them. Here the CDR3 DNA reads TGTGCCAGCAGGTACAGGGAGAACACTGAAGCTTTCTTT. Translating gives CASRYRENTEAFF.

This rearrangement joins TRBV10-3 to TRBJ2-7; D call uncertain. Germline V lookup: CDR1 ENHRY, CDR2 SYGVKD. V was shortened by 8 bases and J by 0 bases, with 5 bases between the two germline ends. The CDR3 covers 11 residues. The CDR3 DNA reads as TGTGCCATCGGTTACTCCTACGAGCAGTACTTC. This encodes CAIGYSYEQYF.

This clonotype was detected a few times. The chain combines TRBV5-1 with TRBJ2-3; 12 bases fit TRBD2. This CDR3 is 15 amino acids long. V shed 4 bases and J 1 base; nucleotides not matched to a gene: 1. Germline CDR1 and CDR2: SGHRS and YFSETQ. The CDR3 loop reads CASSRLAGGTDTQYF. Written as DNA, the CDR3 is TGCGCCAGCAGCCGACTAGCGGGAGGCACAGATACGCAGTATTTT. The complete variable domain, with remaining parts taken from reference TRBV5-1 and TRBJ2-3, reads KAGVTQTPRYLIKTRGQQVTLSCSPISGHRSVSWYQQTPGQGLQFLFEYFSETQRNKGNFPGRFSGRQFSNSRSEMNVSTLELGDSALYLCASSRLAGGTDTQYFGPGTRLTVL.

The chain joins TRBV10-3 to TRBJ2-7; 10 bases map to TRBD1. The CDR3 extends over 14 amino acids. The J segment lost 4 bases and the V segment lost 5 bases, leaving 5 bases of the junction unmatched. Germline CDR1 is ENHRY and CDR2 is SYGVKD. This chain's CDR3 is CAISLTGGTYEQYF. CDR3 in DNA: TGTGCCATCAGTTTGACAGGGGGCACGTACGAGCAGTACTTC.

The chain combines TRBV12-3 or TRBV12-4 with TRBJ1-5, with D unclear. This CDR3 is 18 amino acids long. Trimming removed 1 base from V and 1 base from J, with 17 bases in between. The DNA for the CDR3 is TGTGCCAGCAGTTTAGGGGCCGGGAGAGGTATGAGCAATCAGCCCCAGCATTTT. It translates to CASSLGAGRGMSNQPQHF.

The chain carries TRBV4-1 and TRBJ2-2; 7 nucleotides align to TRBD1. The CDR3 loop spans 13 amino acids. Trimming removed 6 bases from V and 5 bases from J; junction bases left unmatched: 3. The V gene's germline CDR1 is MGHRA and CDR2 YSYEKL. CDR3 residues: CASRKQGTGELFF. CDR3 nucleotides: TGCGCCAGCAGAAAACAGGGGACCGGGGAGCTGTTTTTT.

This clonotype has just a few counts. The CDR3 here is CASSLNYGTGDTGELFF. In DNA form, the CDR3 reads TGTGCCAGCAGCTTGAACTATGGGACAGGGGACACCGGGGAGCTGTTTTTT. The chain has TRBV7-8 and TRBJ2-2; 10 bases align to TRBD1. The germline V gene encodes CDR1 SGHVS and CDR2 FQNEAQ. The CDR3 contains 17 residues. The J segment lost 3 bases and the V segment lost 3 bases, leaving 7 bases of the junction unmatched.

This clonotype was counted only a few times. The chain is built from TRBV24-1 and TRBJ1-4, with D unclear. The CDR3 spans 18 residues. Germline V gene sequence: CDR1 KGHDR, CDR2 SFDVKD. V gave up 3 bases and J gave up 8 bases, with 24 bases separating them. CDR3 sequence: CATSDGSTDAAGWEKLFF. The CDR3 DNA reads TGTGCCACCAGTGATGGCTCCACGGACGCAGCTGGGTGGGAAAAACTGTTTTTT.

This chain connects TRBV28 to TRBJ2-5; TRBD2 is a possible D gene (6 bases). CDR3 length: 15 amino acids. V lost 6 bases and J 4 bases, leaving 18 bases between the germline ends. The germline gives CDR1 MDHEN, CDR2 SYDVKM. The CDR3 reads CASRPTPETRETQYF. The DNA for the CDR3 is TGTGCCAGCAGGCCTACTCCCGAGACTAGAGAGACCCAGTACTTC.

The gene calls are TRBV20-1 and TRBJ2-4, with D possibly TRBD2 on 7 matching bases. CDR1 is DFQATT, CDR2 SNEGSKA, per germline (reference sequence). Deletions cut 0 bases from V and 9 bases from J, with 15 bases between. This CDR3 region has 14 residues. The CDR3 bases are TGCAGTGCTAGAGATCAAGGGGGGGTGGCCATTCAGTACTTC. Translated: CSARDQGGVAIQYF.

The genes are TRBV20-1 and TRBJ2-3, with TRBD2 matching over 10 bases. The CDR3 contains 16 residues. With 1 base clipped from V and 4 bases from J, the junction kept 8 bases outside the gene matches. Looked up from germline, CDR1 is DFQATT and CDR2 is SNEGSKA (reference sequence). CDR3 loop: CSARVSSGRASDTQYF. Here the CDR3 DNA reads TGCAGTGCTAGAGTCTCGAGCGGGAGGGCTTCAGATACGCAGTATTTT.

The chain uses TRBV12-3 or TRBV12-4 and TRBJ2-2; 12 nucleotides line up with TRBD2. Trimming removed 6 bases from V and 4 bases from J; junction bases left unmatched: 6. The CDR3 covers 16 residues. The CDR3 DNA sequence: TGTGCCAGCAGCCTCGGACTAGCGGGGATCACCGGGGAGCTGTTTTTT. This encodes CASSLGLAGITGELFF.

Sample share makes this clonotype medium-sized. J is TRBJ2-7 and V is TRBV20-1, with 12 nucleotides matching TRBD2. After removal of 6 bases from V and 5 bases from J, the junction contained 5 bases not matched to a gene. Germline CDR1 and CDR2: DFQATT and SNEGSKA (reference sequence). The CDR3 sequence is 13 residues long. DNA for the CDR3: TGCAGTGCATGGACTAGCGGGAAGAACGAGCAGTACTTC. Protein product: CSAWTSGKNEQYF.

This chain joins TRBV2 and TRBJ2-7, with 8 positions matching TRBD1. Germline V gives CDR1 SNHLY, CDR2 FYNNEI. The V gene end was trimmed by 6 bases and the J gene end by 3 bases; junction bases not matched to a gene: 4. The CDR3 extends over 13 amino acids. The CDR3 DNA reads TGTGCCAGCAGGACAGGGGCGATCTACGAGCAGTACTTC. It is translated as CASRTGAIYEQYF.